Each of the 10 T cell receptor beta chains below was sequenced from the same sample in a study of T cell responses to AZD1222 COVID-19 vaccine. Method: immunoSEQ multiplex PCR; TCRdb's copy keeps in-frame clones and lacks some. Here the sample spans approximately 170,000 clones, 80% to 95% being singletons. This specimen consisted of peripheral blood, obtained on day 0 of AZD1222 vaccination. The receptor set was obtained from an adult in good health.

The V gene is TRBV29-1, the J gene TRBJ1-3; D not resolved. The CDR3 consists of 12 residues. V was pared by 2 bases and J by 2 bases, with 4 bases between. CDR1 is SQVTM, CDR2 ANQGSEA, per germline. CDR3 loop: CSVETAGNTIYF. The CDR3 DNA reads as TGCAGCGTTGAAACAGCTGGAAACACCATATATTTT.

V usage is TRBV27 and J usage is TRBJ1-3; TRBD1 matches at 10 bases. Trimming at V came to 6 bases and at J to 2 bases, leaving 4 bases not matched to a gene. The germline gives CDR1 MNHEY, CDR2 SMNVEV (reference sequence). This CDR3 contains 15 residues. CDR3 region: CASRSGTGAGNTIYF. CDR3 sequence (DNA): TGTGCCAGCAGAAGCGGGACAGGGGCTGGAAACACCATATATTTT.

This sequence joins TRBV20-1 and TRBJ2-7, with D maybe TRBD2 (6 bases). From germline, CDR1 is DFQATT and CDR2 SNEGSKA (reference sequence). The CDR3 loop spans 16 amino acids. Trimming shortened V by 3 bases and J by 3 bases, and 21 bases separated the two germline ends. DNA of the CDR3: TGCAGTGCTAGTGGCGGAGGGGCTAGCAGACTCTACGAGCAGTACTTC. Protein: CSASGGGASRLYEQYF.

This chain joins TRBV5-6 and TRBJ2-1, with 13 bases that match TRBD2. Trimming took 4 bases from V and 9 from J; bases not matched to a gene: 7. The V gene's germline CDR1 is SGHDT and CDR2 YYEEEE. CDR3 length: 15 amino acids. CDR3 loop: CASSARTSGSPEQFF. The CDR3 region has the DNA TGTGCCAGCAGCGCAAGGACTAGCGGGAGTCCTGAGCAGTTCTTC.

This clone was detected only once. The V and J genes are TRBV5-6 and TRBJ1-5, with 7 bases lining up with TRBD1. V gave up 4 bases and J gave up 1 base; unmatched junction bases: 8. The CDR3 loop spans 16 amino acids. CDR1 and CDR2 (germline): SGHDT, YYEEEE. For the CDR3, the DNA is TGTGCCAGCAGCCGACAGGGAGGCCGGAGCAATCAGCCCCAGCATTTT. It is translated as CASSRQGGRSNQPQHF. The full variable domain, completed using reference TRBV5-6 and TRBJ1-5, is DAGVTQSPTHLIKTRGQQVTLRCSPKSGHDTVSWYQQALGQGPQFIFQYYEEEERQRGNFPDRFSGHQFPNYSSELNVNALLLGDSALYLCASSRQGGRSNQPQHFGDGTRLSIL.

The chain uses TRBV5-1 and TRBJ1-2; D gene ambiguous. Trimming cost V 2 bases and J 7 bases, with 15 bases left between them. The CDR3 is 14 residues long. From germline, CDR1 is SGHRS and CDR2 YFSETQ. Here the CDR3 DNA reads TGCGCCAGCAGCTTTGACTCACCTAGTGGTGGCTACACCTTC. Translated, it gives CASSFDSPSGGYTF.

J is TRBJ1-1 and V is TRBV19; D unclear. Germline V lookup: CDR1 LNHDA, CDR2 SQIVND (reference sequence). The CDR3 extends over 13 amino acids. V lost 5 bases, J lost 3 bases, and 10 bases lay in between. The CDR3 reads CASSPPPHTEAFF. The CDR3 DNA reads as TGTGCCAGTAGTCCCCCCCCGCACACTGAAGCTTTCTTT.

The V gene is TRBV30, the J gene TRBJ1-5, with 12 nucleotides matching TRBD1. Germline V CDR1 and CDR2: GTSNPN, SVGIG (reference sequence). The CDR3 spans 22 residues. Trimming cost V 7 bases and J 7 bases; bases outside gene matches: 32. The CDR3 is CASVPEYPVRDRGRPLGQPQHF. The CDR3 nucleotides read TGTGCCTCGGTCCCAGAGTACCCGGTACGGGACAGGGGGCGGCCTTTGGGACAGCCCCAGCATTTT.

The CDR3 nucleotides read TGTGCCAGCAGACATAATGACCGTCAGGGTGAAGCTTTCTTT. As protein: CASRHNDRQGEAFF. This rearrangement joins TRBV6-4 to TRBJ1-1; D perhaps matches TRBD1 (5 bases). CDR1 and CDR2 from the germline V gene are MRHNA and SNTAGT. The ends were cut back, 6 bases at V and 7 bases at J, with 18 bases in the middle. The CDR3 runs 14 residues.

The CDR3 nucleotides read TGTGCCAGCAGCGCCAACACTGAAGCTTTCTTT. It is translated as CASSANTEAFF. V usage is TRBV9 and J usage is TRBJ1-1, with unresolved D. Germline V gene lookup returns CDR1 SGDLS and CDR2 YYNGEE. Trimming stripped 3 bases from V and 2 bases from J, with 2 bases between. The CDR3 runs 11 residues. The variable domain in full, completed from reference TRBV9 and TRBJ1-1, reads DSGVTQTPKHLITATGQRVTLRCSPRSGDLSVYWYQQSLDQGLQFLIQYYNGEERAKGNILERFSAQQFPDLHSELNLSSLELGDSALYFCASSANTEAFFGQGTRLTVV.